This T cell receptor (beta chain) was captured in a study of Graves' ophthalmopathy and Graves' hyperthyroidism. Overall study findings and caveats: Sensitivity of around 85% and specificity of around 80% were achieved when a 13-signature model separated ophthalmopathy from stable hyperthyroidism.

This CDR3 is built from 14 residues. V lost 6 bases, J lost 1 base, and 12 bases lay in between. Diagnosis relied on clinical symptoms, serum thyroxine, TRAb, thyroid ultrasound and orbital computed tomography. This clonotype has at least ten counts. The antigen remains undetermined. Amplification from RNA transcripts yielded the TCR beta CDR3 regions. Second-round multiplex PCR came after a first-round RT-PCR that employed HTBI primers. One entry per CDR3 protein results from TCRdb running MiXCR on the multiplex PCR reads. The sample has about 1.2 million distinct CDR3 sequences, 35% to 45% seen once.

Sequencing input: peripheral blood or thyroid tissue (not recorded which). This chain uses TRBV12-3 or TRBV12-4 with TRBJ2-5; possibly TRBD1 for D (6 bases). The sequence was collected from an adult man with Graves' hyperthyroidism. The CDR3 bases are TGTGCCAGCAGGCCCACAGGGCTCCAAGAGACCCAGTACTTC. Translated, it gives CASRPTGLQETQYF.